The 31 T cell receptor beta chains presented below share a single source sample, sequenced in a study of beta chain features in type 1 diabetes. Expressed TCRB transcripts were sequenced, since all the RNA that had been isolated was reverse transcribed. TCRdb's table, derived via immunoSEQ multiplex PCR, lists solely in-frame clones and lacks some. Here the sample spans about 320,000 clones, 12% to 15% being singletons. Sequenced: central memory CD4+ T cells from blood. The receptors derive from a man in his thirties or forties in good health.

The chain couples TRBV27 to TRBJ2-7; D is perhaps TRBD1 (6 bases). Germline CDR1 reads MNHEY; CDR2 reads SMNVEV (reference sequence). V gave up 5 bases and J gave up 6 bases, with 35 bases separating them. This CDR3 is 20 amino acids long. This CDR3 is CASSATGGLLIPGQNSEQYF. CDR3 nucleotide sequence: TGTGCCAGCAGTGCGACAGGAGGCCTTCTTATCCCAGGCCAGAATAGCGAGCAGTACTTC.

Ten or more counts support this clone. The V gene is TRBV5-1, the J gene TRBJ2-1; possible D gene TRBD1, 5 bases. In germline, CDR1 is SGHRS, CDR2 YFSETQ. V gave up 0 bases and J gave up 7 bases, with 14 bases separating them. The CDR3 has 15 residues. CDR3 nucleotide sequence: TGCGCCAGCAGCTTGGCCAGGGTTCTTGTTAATGAGCAGTTCTTC. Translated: CASSLARVLVNEQFF.

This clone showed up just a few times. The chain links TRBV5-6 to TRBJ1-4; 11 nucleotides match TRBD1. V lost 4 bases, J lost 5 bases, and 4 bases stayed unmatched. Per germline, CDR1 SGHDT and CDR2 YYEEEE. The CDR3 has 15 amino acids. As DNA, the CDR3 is TGTGCCAGCAGCCCCAGGGACAGGGGGAATGAAAAACTGTTTTTT. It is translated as CASSPRDRGNEKLFF. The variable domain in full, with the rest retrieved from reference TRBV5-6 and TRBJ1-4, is DAGVTQSPTHLIKTRGQQVTLRCSPKSGHDTVSWYQQALGQGPQFIFQYYEEEERQRGNFPDRFSGHQFPNYSSELNVNALLLGDSALYLCASSPRDRGNEKLFFGSGTQLSVL.

The CDR3 nucleotides read TGTGCCAGCAGCGTGGCAGGGGATTATGGCACTGAAGCTTTCTTT. It is translated as CASSVAGDYGTEAFF. The genes are TRBV9 and TRBJ1-1, with D tentatively TRBD1 (6 bases). The CDR3 sequence is 15 residues long. Trimming cost V 2 bases and J 4 bases, with 15 bases left between them. Per germline, CDR1 SGDLS and CDR2 YYNGEE.

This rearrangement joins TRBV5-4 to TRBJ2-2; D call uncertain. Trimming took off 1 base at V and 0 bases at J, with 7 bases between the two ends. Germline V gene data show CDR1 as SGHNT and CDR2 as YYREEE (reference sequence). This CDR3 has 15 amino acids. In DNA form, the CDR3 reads TGTGCCAGCAGCTTGATATTAGCGAACACCGGGGAGCTGTTTTTT. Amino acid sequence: CASSLILANTGELFF.

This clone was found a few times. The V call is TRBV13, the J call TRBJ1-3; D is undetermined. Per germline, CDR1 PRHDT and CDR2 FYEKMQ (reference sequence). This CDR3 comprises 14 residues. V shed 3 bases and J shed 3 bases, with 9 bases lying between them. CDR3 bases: TGTGCCAGCAGCTTCGGAGGAGGTGGAAACACCATATATTTT. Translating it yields CASSFGGGGNTIYF.

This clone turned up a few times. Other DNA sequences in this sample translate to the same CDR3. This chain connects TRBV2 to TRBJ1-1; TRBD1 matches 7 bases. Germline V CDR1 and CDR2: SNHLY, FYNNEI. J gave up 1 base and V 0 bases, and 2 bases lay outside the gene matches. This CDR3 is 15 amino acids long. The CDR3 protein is CASSEATGPNTEAFF. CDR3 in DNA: TGTGCCAGCAGTGAAGCGACAGGGCCGAACACTGAAGCTTTCTTT. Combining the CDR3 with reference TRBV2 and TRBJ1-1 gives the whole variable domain EPEVTQTPSHQVTQMGQEVILRCVPISNHLYFYWYRQILGQKVEFLVSFYNNEISEKSEIFDDQFSVERPDGSNFTLKIRSTKLEDSAMYFCASSEATGPNTEAFFGQGTRLTVV.

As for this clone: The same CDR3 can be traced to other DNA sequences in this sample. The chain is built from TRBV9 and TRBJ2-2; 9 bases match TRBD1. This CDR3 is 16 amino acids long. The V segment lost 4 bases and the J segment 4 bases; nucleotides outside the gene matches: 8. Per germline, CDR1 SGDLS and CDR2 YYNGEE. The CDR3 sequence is CASSPGTGLLTGELFF. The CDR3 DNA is TGTGCCAGCAGCCCAGGGACAGGGTTGCTCACCGGGGAGCTGTTTTTT.

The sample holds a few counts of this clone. The CDR3 coding sequence is TGTGCCAGCAGCTTGGCGGGAGGGATGGCCAAAAACATTCAGTACTTC. Its translation is CASSLAGGMAKNIQYF. This chain joins TRBV11-2 and TRBJ2-4, with TRBD2 matching 9 bases. The V gene end was trimmed by 3 bases and the J gene end by 1 base; junction bases not matched to a gene: 4. The CDR3 is 16 amino acids. Germline lookup yields CDR1 SGHAT and CDR2 FQNNGV.

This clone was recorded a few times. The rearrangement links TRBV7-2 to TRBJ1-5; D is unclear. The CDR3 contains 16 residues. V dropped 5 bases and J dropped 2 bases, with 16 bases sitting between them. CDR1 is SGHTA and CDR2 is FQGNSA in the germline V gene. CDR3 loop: CASSPVVRNGNQPQHF. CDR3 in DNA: TGTGCCAGCAGCCCCGTGGTTAGGAATGGCAATCAGCCCCAGCATTTT.

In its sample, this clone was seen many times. For the CDR3, the DNA is TGTGCCAGCAGTGAATCATGGACAGGGGGCTACGAGCAGTACGTC. It yields the protein CASSESWTGGYEQYV. The chain uses TRBV6-1 and TRBJ2-7; TRBD1 aligns across 10 bases. The CDR3 totals 15 residues. The V gene end was trimmed by 2 bases and the J gene end by 3 bases; junction bases not matched to a gene: 4. Germline CDR1 reads MNHNS; CDR2 reads SASEGT.

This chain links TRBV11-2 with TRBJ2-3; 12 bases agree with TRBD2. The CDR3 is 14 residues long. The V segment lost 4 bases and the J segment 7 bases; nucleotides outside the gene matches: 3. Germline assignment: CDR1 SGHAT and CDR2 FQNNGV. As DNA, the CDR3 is TGTGCCAGCAGCTCTAGCGGGGGGGCGTATACGCAGTATTTT. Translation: CASSSSGGAYTQYF.

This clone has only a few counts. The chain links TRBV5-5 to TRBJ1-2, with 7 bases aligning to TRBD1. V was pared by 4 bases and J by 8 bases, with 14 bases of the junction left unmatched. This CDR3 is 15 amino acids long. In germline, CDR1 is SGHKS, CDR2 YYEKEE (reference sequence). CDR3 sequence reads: CASSPQPGGTHGYTF. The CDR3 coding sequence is TGTGCCAGCAGCCCACAACCAGGGGGAACTCACGGCTACACCTTC.

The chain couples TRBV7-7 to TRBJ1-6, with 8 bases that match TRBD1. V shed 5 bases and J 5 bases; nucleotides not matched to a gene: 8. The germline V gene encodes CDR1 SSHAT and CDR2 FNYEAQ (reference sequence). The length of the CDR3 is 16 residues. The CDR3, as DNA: TGTGCCAGCAGCGCGGGGCCGACAGGGGATAATTCACCCCTCCACTTT. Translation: CASSAGPTGDNSPLHF.

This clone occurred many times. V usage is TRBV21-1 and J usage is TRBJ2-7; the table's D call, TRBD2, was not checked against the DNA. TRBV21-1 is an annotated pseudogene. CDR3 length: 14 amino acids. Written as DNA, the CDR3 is TGTGCCAGCAGCAGTCTAGTCTGTTCCGACGAGCAGTACGTC. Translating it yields CASSSLVCSDEQYV.

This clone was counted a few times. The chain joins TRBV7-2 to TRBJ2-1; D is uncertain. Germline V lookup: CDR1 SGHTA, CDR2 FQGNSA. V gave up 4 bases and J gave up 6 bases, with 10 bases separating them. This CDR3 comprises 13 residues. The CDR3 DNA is TGTGCCAGCAGCTCAAGGGCTGGCAATGAGCAGTTCTTC. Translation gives CASSSRAGNEQFF. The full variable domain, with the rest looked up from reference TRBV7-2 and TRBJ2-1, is GAGVSQSPSNKVTEKGKDVELRCDPISGHTALYWYRQSLGQGLEFLIYFQGNSAPDKSGLPSDRFSAERTGGSVSTLTIQRTQQEDSAVYLCASSSRAGNEQFFGPGTRLTVL.

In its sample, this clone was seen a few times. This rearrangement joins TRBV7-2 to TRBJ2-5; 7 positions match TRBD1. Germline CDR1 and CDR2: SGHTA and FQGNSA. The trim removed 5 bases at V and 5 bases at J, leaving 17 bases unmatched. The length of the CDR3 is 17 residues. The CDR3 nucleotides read TGTGCCAGCAGCACCGGGACAGCTATTATTGACGGGGAGACCCAGTACTTC. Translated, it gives CASSTGTAIIDGETQYF. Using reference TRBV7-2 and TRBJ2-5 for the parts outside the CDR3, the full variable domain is GAGVSQSPSNKVTEKGKDVELRCDPISGHTALYWYRQSLGQGLEFLIYFQGNSAPDKSGLPSDRFSAERTGGSVSTLTIQRTQQEDSAVYLCASSTGTAIIDGETQYFGPGTRLLVL.

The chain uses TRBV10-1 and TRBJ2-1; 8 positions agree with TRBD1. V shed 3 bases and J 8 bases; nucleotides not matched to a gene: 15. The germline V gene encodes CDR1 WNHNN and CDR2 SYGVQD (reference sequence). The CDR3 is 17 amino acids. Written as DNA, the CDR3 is TGCGCCAGCAGTGACTCAGGACAGGGCCACAATCTGGATGAGCAGTTCTTC. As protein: CASSDSGQGHNLDEQFF.

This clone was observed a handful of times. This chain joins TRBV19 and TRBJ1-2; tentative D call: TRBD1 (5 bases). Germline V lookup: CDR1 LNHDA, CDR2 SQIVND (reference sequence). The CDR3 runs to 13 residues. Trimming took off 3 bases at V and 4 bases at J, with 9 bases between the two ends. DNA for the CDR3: TGTGCCAGTAGTATCCGGGACTCCTATGGCTACACCTTC. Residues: CASSIRDSYGYTF.

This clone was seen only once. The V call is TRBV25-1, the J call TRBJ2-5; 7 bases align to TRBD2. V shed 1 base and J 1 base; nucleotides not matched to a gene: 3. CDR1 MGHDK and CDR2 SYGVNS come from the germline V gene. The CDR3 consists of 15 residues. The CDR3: CASSEWGGVQETQYF. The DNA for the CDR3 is TGTGCCAGCAGTGAATGGGGGGGGGTCCAAGAGACCCAGTACTTC.

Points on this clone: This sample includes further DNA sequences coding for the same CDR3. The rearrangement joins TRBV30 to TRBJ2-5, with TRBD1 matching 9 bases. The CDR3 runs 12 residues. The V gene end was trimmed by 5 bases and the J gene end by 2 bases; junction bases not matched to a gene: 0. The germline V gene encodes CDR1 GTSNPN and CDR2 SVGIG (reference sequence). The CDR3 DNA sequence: TGTGCCTGGGACAGGGGGCAAGAGACCCAGTACTTC. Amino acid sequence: CAWDRGQETQYF. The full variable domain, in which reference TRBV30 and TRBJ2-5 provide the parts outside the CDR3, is SQTIHQWPATLVQPVGSPLSLECTVEGTSNPNLYWYRQAAGRGLQLLFYSVGIGQISSEVPQNLSASRPQDRQFILSSKKLLLSDSGFYLCAWDRGQETQYFGPGTRLLVL.

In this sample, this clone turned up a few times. The CDR3 DNA reads as TGTGCCAGTAAGCTCCCTAACTATGGCTACACCTTC. Amino acids: CASKLPNYGYTF. This chain connects TRBV19 to TRBJ1-2; D call uncertain. CDR3 length: 12 amino acids. Germline CDR1 LNHDA, CDR2 SQIVND (reference sequence). V was pared by 7 bases and J by 0 bases, with 6 bases between. Full variable domain (remainder filled in from reference TRBV19 and TRBJ1-2): DGGITQSPKYLFRKEGQNVTLSCEQNLNHDAMYWYRQDPGQGLRLIYYSQIVNDFQKGDIAEGYSVSREKKESFPLTVTSAQKNPTAFYLCASKLPNYGYTFGSGTRLTVV.

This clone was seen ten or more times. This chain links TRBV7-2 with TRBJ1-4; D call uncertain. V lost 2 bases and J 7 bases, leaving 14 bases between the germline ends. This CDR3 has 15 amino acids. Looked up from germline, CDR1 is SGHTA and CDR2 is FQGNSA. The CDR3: CASSLIGRRGEKLFF. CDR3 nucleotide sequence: TGTGCCAGCAGCTTAATTGGGCGCCGGGGTGAAAAACTGTTTTTT.

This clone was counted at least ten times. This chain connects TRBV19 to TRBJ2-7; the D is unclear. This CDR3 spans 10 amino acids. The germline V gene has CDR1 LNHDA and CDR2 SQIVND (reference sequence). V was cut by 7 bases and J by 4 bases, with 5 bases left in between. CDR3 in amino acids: CASTLYEQYF. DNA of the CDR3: TGTGCCAGTACCTTGTACGAGCAGTACTTC.

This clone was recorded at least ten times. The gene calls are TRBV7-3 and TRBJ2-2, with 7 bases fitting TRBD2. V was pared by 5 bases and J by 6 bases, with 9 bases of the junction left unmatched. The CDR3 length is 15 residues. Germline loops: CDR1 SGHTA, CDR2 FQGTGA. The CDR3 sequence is CASSPTRAGAGELFF. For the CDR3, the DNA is TGTGCCAGCAGCCCCACTCGGGCGGGAGCCGGGGAGCTGTTTTTT.

CDR3 sequence: CASSPEGSIYF. In nucleotides, the CDR3 is TGTGCCAGCAGCCCTGAAGGCTCCATATATTTT. The V and J genes are TRBV6-6 and TRBJ1-3; D gene unclear. The CDR3 is 11 amino acids. The germline V gene has CDR1 MNHNY and CDR2 SVGAGI (reference sequence). V gave up 6 bases and J gave up 11 bases, with 11 bases separating them.

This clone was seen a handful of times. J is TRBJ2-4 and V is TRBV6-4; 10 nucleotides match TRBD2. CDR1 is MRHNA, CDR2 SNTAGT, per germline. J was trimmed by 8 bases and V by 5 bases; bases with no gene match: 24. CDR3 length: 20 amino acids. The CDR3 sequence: CASSREAGGLNGSYLDIQYF. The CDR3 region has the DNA TGTGCCAGCAGTAGAGAAGCGGGAGGGCTGAACGGGTCTTATTTGGACATTCAGTACTTC.

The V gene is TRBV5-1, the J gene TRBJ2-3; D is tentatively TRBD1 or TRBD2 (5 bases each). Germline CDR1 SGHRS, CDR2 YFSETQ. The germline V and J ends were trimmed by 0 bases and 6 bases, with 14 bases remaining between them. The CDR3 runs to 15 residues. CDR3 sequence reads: CASSLGGRTRDTQYF. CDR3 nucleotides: TGCGCCAGCAGCTTGGGGGGACGGACCAGGGATACGCAGTATTTT.

DNA of the CDR3: TGTGCCAGCAGCTCTTCGTTTGGTAGTCGGGAGACCCAGTACTTC. Residues: CASSSSFGSRETQYF. V is TRBV7-6 and J is TRBJ2-5; D gene uncertain. V was shortened by 4 bases and J by 5 bases, with 17 bases between the two germline ends. The CDR3 sequence is 15 residues long. Germline V gives CDR1 SGHVS, CDR2 FNYEAQ.

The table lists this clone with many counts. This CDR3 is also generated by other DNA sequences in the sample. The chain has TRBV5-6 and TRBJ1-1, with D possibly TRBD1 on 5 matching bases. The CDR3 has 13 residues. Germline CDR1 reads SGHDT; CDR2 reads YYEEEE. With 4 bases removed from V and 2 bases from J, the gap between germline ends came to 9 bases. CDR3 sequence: CASSAQGNTEAFF. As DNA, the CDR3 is TGTGCCAGCAGCGCGCAGGGCAACACTGAAGCTTTCTTT.

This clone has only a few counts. CDR3 sequence (DNA): TGTGCCAGCAGCCCGGGACAGGGAAGAGGCTACACCTTC. It yields the protein CASSPGQGRGYTF. The chain combines TRBV7-9 with TRBJ1-2; 9 positions match TRBD1. With 5 bases clipped from V and 8 bases from J, the junction kept 6 bases outside the gene matches. Germline loops: CDR1 SEHNR, CDR2 FQNEAQ (reference sequence). This CDR3 is 13 amino acids long.